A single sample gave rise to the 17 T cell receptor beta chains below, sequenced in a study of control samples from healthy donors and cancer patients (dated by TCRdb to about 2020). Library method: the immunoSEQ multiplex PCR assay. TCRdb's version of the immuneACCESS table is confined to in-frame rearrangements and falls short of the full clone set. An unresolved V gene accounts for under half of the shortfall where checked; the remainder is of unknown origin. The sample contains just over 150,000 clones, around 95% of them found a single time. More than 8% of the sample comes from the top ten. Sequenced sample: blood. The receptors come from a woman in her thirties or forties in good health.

For the CDR3, the DNA is TGTGCCAGCAGCTCCCAGGAACGGCTCCCTGAAGCTTTCTTT. Translating gives CASSSQERLPEAFF. This sequence joins TRBV7-9 and TRBJ1-1; no firm D call. This CDR3 is 14 amino acids long. The V end was cut by 4 bases, the J end by 6 bases, with 15 bases between. CDR1 and CDR2 from the germline V gene are SEHNR and FQNEAQ (reference sequence). Drawing the rest from reference TRBV7-9 and TRBJ1-1, the complete variable domain is DTGVSQNPRHKITKRGQNVTFRCDPISEHNRLYWYRQTLGQGPEFLTYFQNEAQLEKSRLLSDRFSAERPKGSFSTLEIQRTEQGDSAMYLCASSSQERLPEAFFGQGTRLTVV.

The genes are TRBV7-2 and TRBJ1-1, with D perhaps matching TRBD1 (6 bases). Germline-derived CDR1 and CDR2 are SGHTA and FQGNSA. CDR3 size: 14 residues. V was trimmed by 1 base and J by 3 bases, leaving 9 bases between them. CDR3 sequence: CASSLGGADTEAFF. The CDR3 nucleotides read TGTGCCAGCAGCTTAGGGGGGGCCGACACTGAAGCTTTCTTT. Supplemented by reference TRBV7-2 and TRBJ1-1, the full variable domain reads GAGVSQSPSNKVTEKGKDVELRCDPISGHTALYWYRQSLGQGLEFLIYFQGNSAPDKSGLPSDRFSAERTGGSVSTLTIQRTQQEDSAVYLCASSLGGADTEAFFGQGTRLTVV.

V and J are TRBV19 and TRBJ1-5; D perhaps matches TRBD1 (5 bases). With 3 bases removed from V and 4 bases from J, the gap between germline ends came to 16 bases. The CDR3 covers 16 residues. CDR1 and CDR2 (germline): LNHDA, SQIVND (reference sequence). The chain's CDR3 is CASSMGGQTRNQPQHF. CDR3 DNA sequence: TGTGCCAGTAGTATGGGGGGTCAGACCAGAAATCAGCCCCAGCATTTT.

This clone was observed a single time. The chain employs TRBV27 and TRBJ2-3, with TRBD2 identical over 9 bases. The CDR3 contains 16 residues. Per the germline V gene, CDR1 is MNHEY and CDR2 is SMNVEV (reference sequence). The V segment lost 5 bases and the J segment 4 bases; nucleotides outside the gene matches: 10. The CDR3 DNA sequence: TGTGCCAGCAGTCCCTTAGCGGGAGAGGTCGCAGATACGCAGTATTTT. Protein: CASSPLAGEVADTQYF.

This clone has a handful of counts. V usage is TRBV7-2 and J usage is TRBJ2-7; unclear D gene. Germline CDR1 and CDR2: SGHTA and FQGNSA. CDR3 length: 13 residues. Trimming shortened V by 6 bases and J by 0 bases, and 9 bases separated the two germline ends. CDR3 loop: CASSTRSSYEQYF. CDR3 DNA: TGTGCCAGCAGTACCAGGAGCTCCTACGAGCAGTACTTC.

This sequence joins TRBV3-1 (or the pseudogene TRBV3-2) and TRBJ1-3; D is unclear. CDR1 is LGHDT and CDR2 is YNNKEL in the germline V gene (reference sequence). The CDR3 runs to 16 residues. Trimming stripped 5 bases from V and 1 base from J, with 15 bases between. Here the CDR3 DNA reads TGTGCCAGCAGCTCAAATGGGCCGGGGTCTGGAAACACCATATATTTT. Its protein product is CASSSNGPGSGNTIYF.

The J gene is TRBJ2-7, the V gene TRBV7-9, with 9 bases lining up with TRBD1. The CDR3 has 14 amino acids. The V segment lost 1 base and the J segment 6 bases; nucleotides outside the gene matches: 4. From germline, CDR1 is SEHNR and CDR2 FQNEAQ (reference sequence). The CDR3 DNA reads TGTGCCAGCAGCTTAGGGACAGGGGTAACCGAGCAGTACTTC. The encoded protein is CASSLGTGVTEQYF.

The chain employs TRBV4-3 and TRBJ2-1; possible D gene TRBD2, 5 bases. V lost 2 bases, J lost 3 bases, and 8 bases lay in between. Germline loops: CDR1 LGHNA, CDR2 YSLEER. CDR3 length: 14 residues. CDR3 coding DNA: TGCGCCAGCAGCCAAATCAGCGGCTACAATGAGCAGTTCTTC. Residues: CASSQISGYNEQFF.

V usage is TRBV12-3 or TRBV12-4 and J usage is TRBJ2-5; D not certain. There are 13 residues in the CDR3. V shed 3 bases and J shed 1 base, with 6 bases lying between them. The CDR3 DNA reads TGTGCCAGCAGTTTTGTGAGCCAAGAGACCCAGTACTTC. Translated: CASSFVSQETQYF.

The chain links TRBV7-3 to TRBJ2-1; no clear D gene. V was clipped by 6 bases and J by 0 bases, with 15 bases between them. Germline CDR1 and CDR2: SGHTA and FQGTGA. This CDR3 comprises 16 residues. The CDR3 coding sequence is TGTGCCAGCAGTTACACGCAGGCGTACTCCTACAATGAGCAGTTCTTC. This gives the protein CASSYTQAYSYNEQFF.

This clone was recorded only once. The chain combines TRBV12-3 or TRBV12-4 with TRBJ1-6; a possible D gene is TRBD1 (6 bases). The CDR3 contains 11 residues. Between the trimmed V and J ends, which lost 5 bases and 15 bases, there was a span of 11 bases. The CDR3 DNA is TGTGCCAGCAGTCCAGGGGTCGGCCTCCACTTT. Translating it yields CASSPGVGLHF.

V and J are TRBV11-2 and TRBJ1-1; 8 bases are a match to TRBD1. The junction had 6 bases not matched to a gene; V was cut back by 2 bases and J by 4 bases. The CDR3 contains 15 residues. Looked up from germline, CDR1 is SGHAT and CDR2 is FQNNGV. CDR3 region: CASSLSLTGGTEAFF. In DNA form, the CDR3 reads TGTGCCAGCAGCTTATCCCTAACAGGGGGCACTGAAGCTTTCTTT.

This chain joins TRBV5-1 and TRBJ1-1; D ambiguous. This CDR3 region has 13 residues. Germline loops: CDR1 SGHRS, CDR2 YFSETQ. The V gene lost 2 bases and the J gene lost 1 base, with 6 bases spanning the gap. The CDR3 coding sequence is TGCGCCAGCAGCTTTTCTGAGAACACTGAAGCTTTCTTT. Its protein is CASSFSENTEAFF.

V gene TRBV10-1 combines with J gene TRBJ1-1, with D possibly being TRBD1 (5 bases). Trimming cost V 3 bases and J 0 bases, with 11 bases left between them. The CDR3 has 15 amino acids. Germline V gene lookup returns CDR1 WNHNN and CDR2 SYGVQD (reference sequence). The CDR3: CASSDLRVLNTEAFF. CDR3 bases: TGCGCCAGCAGTGACCTCAGGGTTCTGAACACTGAAGCTTTCTTT.

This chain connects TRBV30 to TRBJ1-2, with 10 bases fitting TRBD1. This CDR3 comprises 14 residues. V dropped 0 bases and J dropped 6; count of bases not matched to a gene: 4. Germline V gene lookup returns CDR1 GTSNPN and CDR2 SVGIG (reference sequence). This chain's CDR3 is CAWSVGQGSDGYTF. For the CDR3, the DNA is TGTGCCTGGAGTGTGGGACAGGGGTCGGATGGCTACACCTTC.

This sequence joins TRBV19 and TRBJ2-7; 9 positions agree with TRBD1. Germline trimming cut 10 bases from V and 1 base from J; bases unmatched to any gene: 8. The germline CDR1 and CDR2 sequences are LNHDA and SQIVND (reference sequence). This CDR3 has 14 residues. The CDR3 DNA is TGTGCCAAACAACGACAGGGGGAATCCTACGAGCAGTACTTC. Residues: CAKQRQGESYEQYF.

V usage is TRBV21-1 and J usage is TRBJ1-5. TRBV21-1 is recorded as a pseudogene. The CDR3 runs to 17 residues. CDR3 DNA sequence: TGTGCCAGCAGCAAAGCGCTTCGGGGGGCGGACAATCAGCCCCAGCATTTT. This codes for CASSKALRGADNQPQHF.